This TCR beta chain was profiled in a study of blood T cell repertoires in COVID-19. Overall study: Sites across the United States, Italy and Spain contributed samples from acute and convalescent COVID-19. Sources were T cells, B-cell-depleted T cells, or PBMCs; the material itself was cDNA or gDNA.

Authors' methods: For nucleated cells, counts were estimated from reference gene primer amplification. Data came from immunoSEQ multiplex PCR; TCRdb stores just in-frame clones and leaves some out. The D gene and trimming were derived from the DNA, and the V and J assignments and clone size from that table. The profile shows tens of thousands of clones, around 87% of them singletons. The CDR3 has 14 amino acids. The V and J ends lost 3 bases and 3 bases respectively, with 8 bases between them. Germline values: CDR1 LNHDA, CDR2 SQIVND (reference sequence). The receptor's source is a woman of 80 years or more with acute or convalescent COVID-19. This chain connects TRBV19 to TRBJ1-4; D perhaps matches TRBD1 (5 bases). Sequencing was done on a sample of peripheral blood. In nucleotides, the CDR3 is TGTGCCAGTAGTATCCCAGGGTCTAATGAAAAACTGTTTTTT. Amino acids: CASSIPGSNEKLFF. The full variable domain, with the rest looked up from reference TRBV19 and TRBJ1-4, is DGGITQSPKYLFRKEGQNVTLSCEQNLNHDAMYWYRQDPGQGLRLIYYSQIVNDFQKGDIAEGYSVSREKKESFPLTVTSAQKNPTAFYLCASSIPGSNEKLFFGSGTQLSVL.